The entry below gives a single T cell receptor beta chain sequence along with its context. Its specificity is not known. A template switching step contributed a universal primer site, while unique molecular identifiers were present in the cDNA. MiXCR, run by TCRdb on the 5' RACE reads, gives a single entry per CDR3 protein. The sample has 1.5 million or so distinct CDR3 sequences, less than 35% seen once; the top ten hold about 0.3%. This sample was taken from a study of identical twins. Study results and limitations: For monozygotic twins, models underestimated out-of-frame TCR alpha sharing. The presence of invariant MAIT and iNKT cells could partly confound analyses of zero-insertion sequences. Conclusions relied on cross-sectional statistical analysis, not following the same donors.

V lost 6 bases to trimming and J lost 7 bases, with 22 bases between them. Germline V gene data show CDR1 as MGHDK and CDR2 as SYGVNS. CDR3 length equals 15 residues. This receptor was obtained from a newborn girl in good health. The genes are TRBV25-1 and TRBJ2-7; TRBD2 might be the D (6 bases). The source material was cord blood. Here the CDR3 reads CASSGHGGPYNEQYF. The CDR3 nucleotides are TGTGCCAGCAGCGGGCACGGGGGACCTTACAATGAGCAGTACTTC.